Listed here are 21 T cell receptor beta chains from one sample, sequenced in a study of blood T cell repertoires in COVID-19. TCRdb keeps only in-frame clones here, not all; method: immunoSEQ multiplex PCR. The sample has 40,000 to 50,000 clones; 89% are singletons. The source material was peripheral blood. Receptor source: a man in his forties or fifties with active COVID-19.

The chain carries TRBV28 and TRBJ2-1; 7 positions agree with TRBD1. The CDR3 extends over 14 amino acids. The V segment lost 5 bases and the J segment 7 bases; nucleotides outside the gene matches: 8. Germline V lookup: CDR1 MDHEN, CDR2 SYDVKM. The CDR3 here is CASSPGTAINEQFF. The CDR3 DNA is TGTGCCAGCAGTCCCGGGACAGCAATTAATGAGCAGTTCTTC.

J is TRBJ2-5 and V is TRBV10-2; 7 bases map to TRBD2. J gave up 2 bases and V 4 bases, and 4 bases lay outside the gene matches. In germline, CDR1 is WSHSY, CDR2 SAAADI. There are 14 residues in the CDR3. CDR3 DNA: TGCGCCAGCAGTGTTCTAGCGGCTCAAGAGACCCAGTACTTC. Translating it yields CASSVLAAQETQYF.

The V gene is TRBV19, the J gene TRBJ1-1; D is ambiguous. Germline values: CDR1 LNHDA, CDR2 SQIVND (reference sequence). CDR3 length: 16 residues. Trimming left V 3 bases short and J 0 bases short, with 14 bases between. CDR3 nucleotide sequence: TGTGCCAGTAGTATCATATCCCCGACTCTGAACACTGAAGCTTTCTTT. It yields the protein CASSIISPTLNTEAFF.

This clone is a singleton in its sample. The rearrangement links TRBV27 to TRBJ2-3; D remains unclear. The germline V and J ends were trimmed by 4 bases and 1 base, with 6 bases remaining between them. The germline V gene encodes CDR1 MNHEY and CDR2 SMNVEV (reference sequence). The length of the CDR3 is 13 residues. CDR3 in DNA: TGTGCCAGCAGTTCTCTCCGCACAGATACGCAGTATTTT. This encodes CASSSLRTDTQYF.

The chain employs TRBV2 and TRBJ2-3, with D possibly being TRBD2 (6 bases). The V and J ends lost 7 bases and 2 bases respectively, with 10 bases between them. The germline CDR1 and CDR2 sequences are SNHLY and FYNNEI. The CDR3 loop spans 13 amino acids. The CDR3 loop is CASNGGITDTQYF. The DNA of the CDR3 is TGTGCCAGCAACGGGGGTATCACAGATACGCAGTATTTT.

This sequence joins TRBV12-3 or TRBV12-4 and TRBJ1-2; D uncertain. The CDR3 has 11 residues. The germline V and J ends were trimmed by 8 bases and 5 bases, with 9 bases remaining between them. CDR3 nucleotide sequence: TGTGCCAGCGATTCCGGGTATGGCTACACCTTC. Amino acid sequence: CASDSGYGYTF.

This chain joins TRBV11-2 and TRBJ2-7, with TRBD2 identical over 12 bases. V dropped 3 bases and J dropped 0; count of bases not matched to a gene: 9. The CDR3 length is 18 residues. Looked up from germline, CDR1 is SGHAT and CDR2 is FQNNGV. The CDR3 DNA is TGTGCCAGCAGCTTCGGACTAGCGGGACTCCGGAGCTCCTACGAGCAGTACTTC. It specifies CASSFGLAGLRSSYEQYF.

The V gene is TRBV5-6, the J gene TRBJ1-5, with D perhaps TRBD1 (6 bases). CDR3 length: 15 residues. The V and J ends lost 0 bases and 5 bases respectively, with 12 bases between them. Per the germline V gene, CDR1 is SGHDT and CDR2 is YYEEEE. The CDR3 DNA follows: TGTGCCAGCAGCTTGGAGGGCAGGGGCGATCAGCCCCAGCATTTT. It specifies CASSLEGRGDQPQHF.

This chain joins TRBV12-3 or TRBV12-4 and TRBJ2-7; D is unresolved. With 8 bases removed from V and 5 bases from J, the gap between germline ends came to 13 bases. The CDR3 extends over 12 amino acids. The CDR3 reads CASGPWANEQYF. In nucleotides, the CDR3 is TGTGCCAGCGGTCCCTGGGCCAACGAGCAGTACTTC.

CDR3 protein: CASSPWQGDYNEQFF. CDR3 sequence (DNA): TGTGCCAGCAGCCCCTGGCAGGGGGACTACAATGAGCAGTTCTTC. The rearrangement joins TRBV7-2 to TRBJ2-1; 7 bases map to TRBD1. J was trimmed by 3 bases and V by 5 bases; bases with no gene match: 7. The CDR3 is 15 residues long. The germline gives CDR1 SGHTA, CDR2 FQGNSA.

The gene calls are TRBV11-2 and TRBJ1-1; tentative D call: TRBD1 (5 bases). This CDR3 is built from 15 residues. Trimming cost V 4 bases and J 0 bases, with 12 bases left between them. CDR1 and CDR2 from the germline V gene are SGHAT and FQNNGV. CDR3 region: CASSSPPRVNTEAFF. CDR3 coding DNA: TGTGCCAGCAGCTCCCCGCCCAGGGTGAACACTGAAGCTTTCTTT.

The genes are TRBV9 and TRBJ2-1, with 9 bases aligning to TRBD2. J gave up 6 bases and V 1 base, and 14 bases lay outside the gene matches. Germline V CDR1 and CDR2: SGDLS, YYNGEE. The CDR3 covers 18 residues. In DNA, the CDR3 is TGTGCCAGCAGCGTATCCCCTCGAGCGGGAGGTTTCTCCAATGAGCAGTTCTTC. The encoded protein is CASSVSPRAGGFSNEQFF.

V is TRBV19 and J is TRBJ2-5; no firm D call. The CDR3 is made up of 13 amino acids. V dropped 6 bases and J dropped 2 bases, with 10 bases sitting between them. In germline, CDR1 is LNHDA, CDR2 SQIVND (reference sequence). The CDR3 reads CASRENLQETQYF. CDR3 bases: TGTGCCAGTAGGGAGAACCTACAAGAGACCCAGTACTTC.

The chain couples TRBV5-1 to TRBJ1-1; 7 nucleotides agree with TRBD1. This CDR3 region has 14 residues. Germline values: CDR1 SGHRS, CDR2 YFSETQ. V was pared by 4 bases and J by 1 base, with 4 bases of the junction left unmatched. The CDR3 DNA sequence: TGCGCCAGCAGCAGGGGACAGTCGAACACTGAAGCTTTCTTT. It codes for CASSRGQSNTEAFF. The full variable domain, its missing parts supplied by reference TRBV5-1 and TRBJ1-1, is KAGVTQTPRYLIKTRGQQVTLSCSPISGHRSVSWYQQTPGQGLQFLFEYFSETQRNKGNFPGRFSGRQFSNSRSEMNVSTLELGDSALYLCASSRGQSNTEAFFGQGTRLTVV.

The chain couples TRBV3-1 (or the pseudogene TRBV3-2) to TRBJ2-2, with D uncertain. Trimming removed 1 base from V and 8 bases from J, with 5 bases in between. Germline CDR1 and CDR2: LGHDT and YNNKEL (reference sequence). This CDR3 has 12 amino acids. CDR3 in amino acids: CASSQGAGELFF. CDR3 coding DNA: TGTGCCAGCAGCCAAGGAGCTGGGGAGCTGTTTTTT.

The V call is TRBV6-6, the J call TRBJ2-7; D gene unclear. Looked up from germline, CDR1 is MNHNY and CDR2 is SVGAGI (reference sequence). The V gene lost 2 bases and the J gene lost 2 bases, with 4 bases spanning the gap. This CDR3 is built from 12 residues. The DNA for the CDR3 is TGTGCCAGCAGTTACCGGGCCTACGAGCAGTACTTC. As protein: CASSYRAYEQYF.

This clone has a single count. This chain connects TRBV6-2 or TRBV6-3 to TRBJ1-5; 8 positions agree with TRBD1. CDR1 and CDR2 (germline): MNHEY, SVGEGT. V shed 4 bases and J 9 bases; nucleotides not matched to a gene: 5. CDR3 length: 13 residues. Here the CDR3 DNA reads TGTGCCAGCAGTTTGGGACAGGTGGTGCCCCAGCATTTT. The encoded protein is CASSLGQVVPQHF.

V is TRBV28 and J is TRBJ2-3; TRBD2 agrees at 10 bases. J gave up 2 bases and V 4 bases, and 6 bases lay outside the gene matches. This CDR3 contains 16 residues. Germline CDR1 and CDR2: MDHEN and SYDVKM. The CDR3 region is CASSWPLAGVTDTQYF. CDR3 sequence (DNA): TGTGCCAGCAGTTGGCCCCTAGCGGGAGTCACAGATACGCAGTATTTT. The variable domain in full, with the rest retrieved from reference TRBV28 and TRBJ2-3, is DVKVTQSSRYLVKRTGEKVFLECVQDMDHENMFWYRQDPGLGLRLIYFSYDVKMKEKGDIPEGYSVSREKKERFSLILESASTNQTSMYLCASSWPLAGVTDTQYFGPGTRLTVL.

This chain links TRBV27 with TRBJ2-3, with 9 bases fitting TRBD2. Unmatched junction bases numbered 17, after V lost 7 bases and J lost 6 bases. This CDR3 region has 17 residues. Germline-derived CDR1 and CDR2 are MNHEY and SMNVEV (reference sequence). The CDR3 bases are TGTGCCAGCAAGGGGATGCGCGGGAGGGCCCTCTTTGATACGCAGTATTTT. It specifies CASKGMRGRALFDTQYF.

This clone was detected once. V is TRBV7-2 and J is TRBJ2-7; D might be TRBD1 (6 bases). Per germline, CDR1 SGHTA and CDR2 FQGNSA. Trimming stripped 5 bases from V and 2 bases from J, with 7 bases between. The length of the CDR3 is 12 residues. CDR3 DNA sequence: TGTGCCAGCAGCGCAGGGGCCTACGAGCAGTACTTC. Its translation: CASSAGAYEQYF.

This sequence joins TRBV2 and TRBJ2-1; 8 bases are a match to TRBD1. The CDR3 totals 14 residues. V dropped 10 bases and J dropped 7; count of bases not matched to a gene: 12. Germline CDR1 reads SNHLY; CDR2 reads FYNNEI. The CDR3 nucleotides read TGTGCCACCCGAAGACGGGACAGGACAAATGAGCAGTTCTTC. Translation gives CATRRRDRTNEQFF. Variable domain in full (rest from reference TRBV2 and TRBJ2-1): EPEVTQTPSHQVTQMGQEVILRCVPISNHLYFYWYRQILGQKVEFLVSFYNNEISEKSEIFDDQFSVERPDGSNFTLKIRSTKLEDSAMYFCATRRRDRTNEQFFGPGTRLTVL.